This T cell receptor beta chain was sequenced for a study of T cells in Graves' hyperthyroidism and ophthalmopathy. Study findings and constraints: A 13 V-J signature model discriminated ophthalmopathy versus stable hyperthyroidism.

This clonotype was seen a handful of times. Its antigen is not identified. One end of the junction fails to match germline, which may point to a read error. Regions amplified from RNA transcripts were the TCR beta CDR3 regions. The HTBI primer set drove a first-round RT-PCR of the TCR CDR3. TCRdb re-called the multiplex PCR reads through MiXCR, storing one row per CDR3 protein. Here the sample spans 800,000 or so distinct CDR3 sequences, over 35% being singletons. Germline CDR1 reads SGDLS; CDR2 reads YYNGEE. This CDR3 has 14 amino acids. The chain employs TRBV9 and TRBJ2-7; either TRBD1 or TRBD2 may fit D (5 bases each). Sample: blood. The origin of this receptor is a man between 18 and 29 years old with Graves' hyperthyroidism. DNA of the CDR3: TGCGCCAGCAGCCACGAGGGGACCTCCTACGAGCAGTACTTC. Its protein product is CASSHEGTSYEQYF.